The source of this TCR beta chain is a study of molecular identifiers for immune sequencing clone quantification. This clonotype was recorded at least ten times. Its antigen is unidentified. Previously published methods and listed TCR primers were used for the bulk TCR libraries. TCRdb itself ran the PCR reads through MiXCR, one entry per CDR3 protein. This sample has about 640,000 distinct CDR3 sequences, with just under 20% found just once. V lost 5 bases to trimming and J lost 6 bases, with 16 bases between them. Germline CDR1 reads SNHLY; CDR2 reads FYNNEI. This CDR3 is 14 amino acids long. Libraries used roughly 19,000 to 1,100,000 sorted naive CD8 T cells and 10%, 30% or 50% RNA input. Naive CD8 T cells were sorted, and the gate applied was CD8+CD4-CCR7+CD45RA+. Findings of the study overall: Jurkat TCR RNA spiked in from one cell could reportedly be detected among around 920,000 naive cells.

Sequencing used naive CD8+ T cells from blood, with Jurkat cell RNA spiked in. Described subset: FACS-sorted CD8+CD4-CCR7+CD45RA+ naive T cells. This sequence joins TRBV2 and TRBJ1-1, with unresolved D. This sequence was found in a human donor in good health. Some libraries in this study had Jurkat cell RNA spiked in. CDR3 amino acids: CASSSHGVASEAFF. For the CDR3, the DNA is TGTGCCAGCAGTTCTCACGGGGTGGCTTCTGAAGCTTTCTTT.